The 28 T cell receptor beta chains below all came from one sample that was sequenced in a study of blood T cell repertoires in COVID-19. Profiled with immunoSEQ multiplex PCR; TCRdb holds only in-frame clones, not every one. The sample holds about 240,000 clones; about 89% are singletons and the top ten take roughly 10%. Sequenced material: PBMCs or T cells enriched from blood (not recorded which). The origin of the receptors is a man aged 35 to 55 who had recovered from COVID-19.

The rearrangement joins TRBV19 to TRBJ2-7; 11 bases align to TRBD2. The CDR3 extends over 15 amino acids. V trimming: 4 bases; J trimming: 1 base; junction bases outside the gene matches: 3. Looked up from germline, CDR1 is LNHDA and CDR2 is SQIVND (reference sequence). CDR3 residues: CASSKLAGVSYEQYF. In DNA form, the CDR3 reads TGTGCCAGTAGTAAACTAGCGGGGGTGTCCTACGAGCAGTACTTC.

This chain's CDR3 is CASSQAGGYTGELFF. The CDR3 DNA reads TGCGCCAGCAGCCAGGCGGGGGGGTACACCGGGGAGCTGTTTTTT. The V call is TRBV4-1, the J call TRBJ2-2; 9 bases line up with TRBD2. CDR3 length equals 15 residues. V shed 3 bases and J 3 bases; nucleotides not matched to a gene: 2. Germline-derived CDR1 and CDR2 are MGHRA and YSYEKL.

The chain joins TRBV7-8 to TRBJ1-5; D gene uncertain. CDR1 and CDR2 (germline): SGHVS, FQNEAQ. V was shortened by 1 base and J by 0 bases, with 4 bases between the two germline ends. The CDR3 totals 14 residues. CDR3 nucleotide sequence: TGTGCCAGCAGCTTAGTCGTTAGCAATCAGCCCCAGCATTTT. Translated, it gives CASSLVVSNQPQHF.

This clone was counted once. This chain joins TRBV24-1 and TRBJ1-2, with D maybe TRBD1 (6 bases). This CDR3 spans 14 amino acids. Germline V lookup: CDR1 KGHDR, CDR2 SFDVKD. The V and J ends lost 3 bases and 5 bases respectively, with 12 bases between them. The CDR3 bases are TGTGCCACCAGTGATATAAACAGGGAGTATGGCTACACCTTC. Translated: CATSDINREYGYTF.

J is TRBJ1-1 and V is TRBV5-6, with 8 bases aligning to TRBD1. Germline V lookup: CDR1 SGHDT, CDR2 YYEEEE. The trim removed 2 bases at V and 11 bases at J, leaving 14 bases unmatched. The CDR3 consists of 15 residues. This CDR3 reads CASSLLGQGISFAFF. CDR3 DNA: TGTGCCAGCAGCTTACTCGGACAGGGCATTTCTTTTGCTTTCTTT.

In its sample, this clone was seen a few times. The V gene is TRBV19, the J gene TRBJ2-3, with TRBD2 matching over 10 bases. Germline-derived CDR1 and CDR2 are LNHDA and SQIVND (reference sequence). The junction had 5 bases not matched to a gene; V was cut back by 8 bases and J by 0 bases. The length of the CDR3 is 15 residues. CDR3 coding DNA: TGTGCCAGTGCCGAACTAGCGGGGAGCACAGATACGCAGTATTTT. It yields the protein CASAELAGSTDTQYF.

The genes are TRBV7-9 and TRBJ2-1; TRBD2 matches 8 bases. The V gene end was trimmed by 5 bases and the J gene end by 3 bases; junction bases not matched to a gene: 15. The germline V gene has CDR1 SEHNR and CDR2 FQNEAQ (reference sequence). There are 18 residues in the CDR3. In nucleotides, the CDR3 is TGTGCCAGCAGCCCCCCCGTGGGCTCGGCGGGAGGCTACAATGAGCAGTTCTTC. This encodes CASSPPVGSAGGYNEQFF.

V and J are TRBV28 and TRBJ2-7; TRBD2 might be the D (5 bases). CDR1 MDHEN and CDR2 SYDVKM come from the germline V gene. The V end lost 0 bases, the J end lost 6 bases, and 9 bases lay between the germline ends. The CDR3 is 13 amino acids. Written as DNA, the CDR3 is TGTGCCAGCAGTTTATGGGAAGGGAGCGAGCAGTACTTC. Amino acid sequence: CASSLWEGSEQYF.

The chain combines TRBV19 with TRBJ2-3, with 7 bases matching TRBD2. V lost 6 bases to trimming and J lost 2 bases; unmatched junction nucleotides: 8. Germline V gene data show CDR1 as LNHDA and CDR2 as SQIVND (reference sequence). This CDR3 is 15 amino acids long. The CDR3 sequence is CASRPPSGNTDTQYF. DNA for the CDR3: TGTGCCAGTAGACCACCTAGCGGTAACACAGATACGCAGTATTTT.

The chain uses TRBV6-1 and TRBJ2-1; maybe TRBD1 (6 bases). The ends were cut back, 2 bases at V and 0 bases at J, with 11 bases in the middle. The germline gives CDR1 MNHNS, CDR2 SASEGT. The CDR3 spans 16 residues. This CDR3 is CASSENTGSSYNEQFF. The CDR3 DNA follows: TGTGCCAGCAGTGAAAACACAGGGAGCTCCTACAATGAGCAGTTCTTC.

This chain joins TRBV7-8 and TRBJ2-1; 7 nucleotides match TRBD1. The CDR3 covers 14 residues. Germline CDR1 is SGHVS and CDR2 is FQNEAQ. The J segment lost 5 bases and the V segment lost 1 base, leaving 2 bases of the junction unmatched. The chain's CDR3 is CASSLGQGDNEQFF. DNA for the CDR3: TGTGCCAGCAGCTTAGGACAGGGCGACAATGAGCAGTTCTTC.

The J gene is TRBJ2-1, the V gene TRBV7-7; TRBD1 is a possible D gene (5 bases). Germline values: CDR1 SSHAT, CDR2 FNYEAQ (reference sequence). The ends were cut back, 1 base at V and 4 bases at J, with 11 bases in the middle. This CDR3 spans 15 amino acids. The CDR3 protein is CASSLGQGLYNEQFF. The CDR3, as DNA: TGTGCCAGCAGCTTAGGGCAGGGTTTGTACAATGAGCAGTTCTTC.

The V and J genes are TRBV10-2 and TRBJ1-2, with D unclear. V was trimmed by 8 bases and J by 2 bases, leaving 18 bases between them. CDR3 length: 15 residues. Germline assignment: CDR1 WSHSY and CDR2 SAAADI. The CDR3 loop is CASGGSLGINYGYTF. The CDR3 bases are TGCGCCAGCGGAGGTAGCCTCGGAATCAACTATGGCTACACCTTC.

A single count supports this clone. For the CDR3, the DNA is TGTGCCAGCAGCTTAAGAGGGCTAGTTAATCAAAGGGATACGCAGTATTTT. Protein sequence: CASSLRGLVNQRDTQYF. V and J are TRBV5-4 and TRBJ2-3; possibly TRBD2 for D (5 bases). V lost 2 bases, J lost 6 bases, and 22 bases lay in between. The germline CDR1 and CDR2 sequences are SGHNT and YYREEE (reference sequence). The CDR3 has 17 residues.

The CDR3, as DNA: TGCGCCAGCAGCCCGGGACTAGCGGGAGGGGGCTCCTACAATGAGCAGTTCTTC. Encoded protein: CASSPGLAGGGSYNEQFF. The rearrangement uses TRBV4-3 and TRBJ2-1, with TRBD2 matching 16 bases. Germline assignment: CDR1 LGHNA and CDR2 YSLEER. The CDR3 spans 18 residues. V lost 4 bases, J lost 0 bases, and 3 bases stayed unmatched.

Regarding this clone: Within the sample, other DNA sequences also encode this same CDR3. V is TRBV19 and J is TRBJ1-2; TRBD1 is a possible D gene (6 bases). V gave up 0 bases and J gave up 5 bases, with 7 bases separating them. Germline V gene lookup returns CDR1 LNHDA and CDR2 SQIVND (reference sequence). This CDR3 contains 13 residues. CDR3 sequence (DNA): TGTGCCAGTAGTATAGACAGGGGATATGGCTACACCTTC. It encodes CASSIDRGYGYTF.

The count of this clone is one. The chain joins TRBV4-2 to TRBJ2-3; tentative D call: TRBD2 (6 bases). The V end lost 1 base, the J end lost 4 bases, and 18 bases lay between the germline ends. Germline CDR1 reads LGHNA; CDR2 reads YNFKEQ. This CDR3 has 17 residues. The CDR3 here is CASSQAIGTGAADTQYF. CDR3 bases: TGTGCCAGCAGCCAAGCTATAGGGACTGGGGCCGCAGATACGCAGTATTTT.

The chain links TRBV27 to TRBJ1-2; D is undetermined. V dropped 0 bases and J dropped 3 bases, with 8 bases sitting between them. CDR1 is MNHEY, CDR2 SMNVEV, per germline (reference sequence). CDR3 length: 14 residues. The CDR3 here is CASSLSPDYYGYTF. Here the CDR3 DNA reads TGTGCCAGCAGTTTATCGCCAGATTACTATGGCTACACCTTC.

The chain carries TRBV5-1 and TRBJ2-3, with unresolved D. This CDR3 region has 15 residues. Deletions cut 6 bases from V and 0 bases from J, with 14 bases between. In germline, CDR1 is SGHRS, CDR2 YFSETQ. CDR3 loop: CASIPTSSSTDTQYF. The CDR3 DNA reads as TGCGCCAGCATACCGACAAGCTCTAGCACAGATACGCAGTATTTT.

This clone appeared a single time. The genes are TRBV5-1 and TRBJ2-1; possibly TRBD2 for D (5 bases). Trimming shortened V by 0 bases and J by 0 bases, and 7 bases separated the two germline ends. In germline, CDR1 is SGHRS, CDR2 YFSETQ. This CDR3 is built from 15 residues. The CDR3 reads CASSLAGDSYNEQFF. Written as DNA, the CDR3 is TGCGCCAGCAGCTTGGCCGGGGACTCCTACAATGAGCAGTTCTTC.

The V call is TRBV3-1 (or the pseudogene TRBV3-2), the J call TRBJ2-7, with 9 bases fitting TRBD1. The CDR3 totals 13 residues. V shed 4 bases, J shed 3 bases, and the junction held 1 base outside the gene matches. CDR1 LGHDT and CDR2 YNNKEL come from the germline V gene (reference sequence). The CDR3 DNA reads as TGTGCCAGCAGCCGGGGACAGGGCTACGAGCAGTACTTC. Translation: CASSRGQGYEQYF.

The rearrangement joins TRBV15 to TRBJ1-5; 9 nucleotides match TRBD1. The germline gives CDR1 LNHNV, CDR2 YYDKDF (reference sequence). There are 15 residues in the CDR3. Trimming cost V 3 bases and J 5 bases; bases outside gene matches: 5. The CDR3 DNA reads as TGTGCCACCAGCAGTCACTGGACAGGGGATCAGCCCCAGCATTTT. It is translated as CATSSHWTGDQPQHF.

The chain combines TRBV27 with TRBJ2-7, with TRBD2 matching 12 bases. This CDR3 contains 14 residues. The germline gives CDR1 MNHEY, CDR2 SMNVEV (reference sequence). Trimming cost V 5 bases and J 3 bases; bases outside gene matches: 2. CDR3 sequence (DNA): TGTGCCAGCAGTACTAGCGGGAGGCACTACGAGCAGTACTTC. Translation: CASSTSGRHYEQYF.

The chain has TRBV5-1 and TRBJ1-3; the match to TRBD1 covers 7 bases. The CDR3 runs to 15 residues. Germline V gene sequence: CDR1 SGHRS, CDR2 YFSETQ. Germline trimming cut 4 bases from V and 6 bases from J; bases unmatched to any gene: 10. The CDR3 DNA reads TGCGCCAGCAGCACGACAGGGAGTTACGAAAACACCATATATTTT. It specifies CASSTTGSYENTIYF. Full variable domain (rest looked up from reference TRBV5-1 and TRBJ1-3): KAGVTQTPRYLIKTRGQQVTLSCSPISGHRSVSWYQQTPGQGLQFLFEYFSETQRNKGNFPGRFSGRQFSNSRSEMNVSTLELGDSALYLCASSTTGSYENTIYFGEGSWLTVV.

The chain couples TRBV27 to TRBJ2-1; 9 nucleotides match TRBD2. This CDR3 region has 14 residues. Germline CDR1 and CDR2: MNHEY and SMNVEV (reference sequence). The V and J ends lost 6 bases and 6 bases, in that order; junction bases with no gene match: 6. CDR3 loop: CASRLAGAPNEQFF. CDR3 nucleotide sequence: TGTGCCAGCAGGTTAGCGGGAGCCCCCAATGAGCAGTTCTTC.

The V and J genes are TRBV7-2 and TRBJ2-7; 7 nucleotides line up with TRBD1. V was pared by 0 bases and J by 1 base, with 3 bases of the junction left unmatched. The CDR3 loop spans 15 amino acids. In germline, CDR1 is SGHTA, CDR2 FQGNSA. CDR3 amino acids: CASSLALGQSYEQYF. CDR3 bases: TGTGCCAGCAGCTTAGCCCTGGGACAGTCCTACGAGCAGTACTTC.

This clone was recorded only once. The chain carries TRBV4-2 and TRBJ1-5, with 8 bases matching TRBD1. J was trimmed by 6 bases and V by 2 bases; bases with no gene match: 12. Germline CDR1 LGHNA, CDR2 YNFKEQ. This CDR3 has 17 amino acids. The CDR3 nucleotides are TGTGCCAGCAGCCAAATCCCTCAGGGGGCGCGGAGTCAGCCCCAGCATTTT. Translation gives CASSQIPQGARSQPQHF.

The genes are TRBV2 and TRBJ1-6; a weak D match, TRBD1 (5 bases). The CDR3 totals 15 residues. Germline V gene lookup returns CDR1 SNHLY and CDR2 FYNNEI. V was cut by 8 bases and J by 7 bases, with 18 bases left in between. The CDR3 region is CASGIEEAGNSPLHF. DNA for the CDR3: TGTGCCAGCGGCATTGAGGAAGCAGGGAATTCACCCCTCCACTTT.